These T cell receptor beta chains were read from a single sample in a study of CD8 T cells in ankylosing spondylitis. TCRdb re-derived calls from the 5' RACE reads in MiXCR, one entry per CDR3 protein. The top ten hold 0.51% of the sample, which has hundreds of thousands of distinct CDR3 sequences, about 10% seen once. The sequencing input was blood, either unsorted or a sorted T cell fraction (not recorded which). The receptor source for this set is a male donor with ankylosing spondylitis. CDR3s include the opening cysteine and the closing phenylalanine or tryptophan. The D gene is left open where the match is weak. A row's size may be missing; if present it is once, few, many or a size class.

DNA,CDR3,size,J,V,length,D
TGTGCCACCAGCAGAGTAGGTCCAAGTGGCTACACCTTC,CATSRVGPSGYTF,NA,TRBJ1-2,TRBV15,13,NA
TGCGCCAGCAGCCTCCGGGACAGGGGAGGTGAAAAACTGTTTTTT,CASSLRDRGGEKLFF,few,TRBJ1-4,TRBV4-3,15,TRBD1
TGCGCCAGCAGATCTGAGGGACGAGTCTGGGAGACCCAGTACTTC,CASRSEGRVWETQYF,NA,TRBJ2-5,TRBV5-1,15,NA
TGTGCCAGCAGGAGGGGGGCGGGAAACACCATATATTTT,CASRRGAGNTIYF,NA,TRBJ1-3,TRBV6-1,13,NA
TGCAGCGTTGAAGACTCTAGCGGGAGTGTCGGGGAGCTGTTTTTT,CSVEDSSGSVGELFF,NA,TRBJ2-2,TRBV29-1,15,TRBD2
TGTGCCAGCAGACCTCTTCCTCGGGACAGCTGGGACTATGGCTACACCTTC,CASRPLPRDSWDYGYTF,many,TRBJ1-2,TRBV27,17,TRBD1
TGCAGTGCTAGAGGTGGACTGACGGGCTACACCTTC,CSARGGLTGYTF,many,TRBJ1-2,TRBV20-1,12,NA
TGTGCCAGCAGCGCATATCCGGGACAGGGAGAAGCTTTCTTT,CASSAYPGQGEAFF,NA,TRBJ1-1,TRBV11-2,14,TRBD1
TGTGCCTGGAGTCCTCTGGACACGAACACTGAAGCTTTCTTT,CAWSPLDTNTEAFF,few,TRBJ1-1,TRBV30,14,NA
TGTGCCAGCAGCCAAGGCGACGGGTCCTACGAGCAGTACTTC,CASSQGDGSYEQYF,many,TRBJ2-7,TRBV4-2,14,NA
TGCAGCGCGGTGGGGATGAACACTGAAGCTTTCTTT,CSAVGMNTEAFF,NA,TRBJ1-1,TRBV29-1,12,NA
TGCAGCGGTACAGGGGGCTGGGGAATGAACACTGAAGCTTTCTTT,CSGTGGWGMNTEAFF,many,TRBJ1-1,TRBV29-1,15,TRBD1
TGCAGCGCCTCTTTTGCGAGCAATCAGCCCCAGCATTTT,CSASFASNQPQHF,many,TRBJ1-5,TRBV29-1,13,NA
TGCAGTGCTAGATTCGGGGGGAGTAGGACCTACGAGCAGTACTTC,CSARFGGSRTYEQYF,NA,TRBJ2-7,TRBV20-1,15,TRBD2
TGCAGTCCACGCGGGGGGAACCAAGAGACCCAGTACTTC,CSPRGGNQETQYF,NA,TRBJ2-5,TRBV20-1,13,TRBD2
TGCAGCGTTGCTGTTTTAGCGGGAGTCCTACAGAATGAGCAGTTCTTC,CSVAVLAGVLQNEQFF,few,TRBJ2-1,TRBV29-1,16,TRBD2
TGTGCCAGCAGCTTATCCCTAGCGGGAGACGAGCAGTACTTC,CASSLSLAGDEQYF,few,TRBJ2-7,TRBV11-2,14,TRBD2
TGTGCCGTAGGGCCCTACAATGAGCAGTTCTTC,CAVGPYNEQFF,NA,TRBJ2-1,TRBV6-5,11,NA
TGCAGTGCTACCGGACAGGGGTCCCACAATGAGCAGTTCTTC,CSATGQGSHNEQFF,few,TRBJ2-1,TRBV20-1,14,TRBD1
TGTGCCAGCAGCTTGGGACTAGCGGGGGCAGTGGATACGCAGTATTTT,CASSLGLAGAVDTQYF,few,TRBJ2-3,TRBV7-2,16,TRBD2
TGCGCCAGCAGCTTGATCGGTGTAGGCTACACCTTC,CASSLIGVGYTF,NA,TRBJ1-2,TRBV5-1,12,NA
TGTGCCAGCAGCCTTTCGTGGGGCTCTGAAGCTTTCTTT,CASSLSWGSEAFF,NA,TRBJ1-1,TRBV7-3,13,NA
TGTGCTAGCAGCTTAGGCCCACAGACCTCCTACAATGAGCAGTTCTTC,CASSLGPQTSYNEQFF,NA,TRBJ2-1,TRBV7-7,16,NA
TGCAGTGCTAGAGATCCCAGGTTGGGGACAGGGGGTTCTGGGGCCAACGTCCTGACTTTC,CSARDPRLGTGGSGANVLTF,many,TRBJ2-6,TRBV20-1,20,TRBD1
TGTGCCAGCAGCTACCTCCTTTCCCCTAGCACAGATACGCAGTATTTT,CASSYLLSPSTDTQYF,NA,TRBJ2-3,TRBV11-2,16,NA
TGCGCCAGCAGCTTGTTGCGGGGTGCTGACGAGCAGTACTTC,CASSLLRGADEQYF,many,TRBJ2-7,TRBV5-1,14,NA